These T cell receptor beta chains were read from a single sample in a study of T cell changes during pregnancy in multiple sclerosis. TCRdb keeps only in-frame clones here, not all; method: immunoSEQ multiplex PCR. There are over 45,000 clones in the sample; less than 90% occur only once, and 0.38% lies in the top ten. Specimen: CD4+ T cells from peripheral blood mononuclear cells, collected in the third trimester of pregnancy. The receptors stem from a female donor with multiple sclerosis, enrolled in a pregnancy study. The CDR3 runs from the conserved cysteine through the conserved F or W. The D gene is left open where the match is weak. Clone sizes are given selectively: once, few, many, or a class where the clone is expanded.

J gene	D gene	CDR3 length	V gene	clone size	CDR3 protein	CDR3 DNA
TRBJ1-4	-	15	TRBV7-2	-	CASSQQGATNEKLFF	TGTGCCAGCAGTCAGCAGGGTGCAACTAATGAAAAACTGTTTTTT
TRBJ1-3	TRBD1	15	TRBV5-1	-	CASGPGQGYGNTIYF	TGCGCCAGCGGGCCGGGACAGGGGTACGGAAACACCATATATTTT
TRBJ2-1	TRBD2	12	TRBV6-1	-	CASTLADNEQFF	TGTGCCAGCACACTAGCGGACAATGAGCAGTTCTTC
TRBJ2-7	TRBD1	13	TRBV7-6	-	CASSFAGGDEQYF	TGTGCCAGCAGCTTTGCAGGGGGAGACGAGCAGTACTTC
TRBJ2-2	-	16	TRBV18	-	CASADQGLRATGELFF	TGTGCCAGCGCAGACCAGGGTCTACGGGCGACCGGGGAGCTGTTTTTT
TRBJ2-1	-	16	TRBV6-4	-	CASSDLPPRIYNEQFF	TGTGCCAGCAGTGACCTTCCCCCGCGCATCTACAATGAGCAGTTCTTC
TRBJ1-2	-	16	TRBV5-1	-	CASSSEAGRIDYGYTF	TGCGCCAGCAGCTCGGAGGCAGGGAGGATTGACTATGGCTACACCTTC
TRBJ2-7	TRBD1	14	TRBV6-5	once	CASSRRDSTYEQYF	TGTGCCAGCAGCCGCCGGGACAGCACCTACGAGCAGTACTTC
TRBJ2-1	-	15	TRBV21-1	-	CASSHKRDYLNEQFF	TGTGCCAGCAGTCACAAAAGGGACTACCTAAATGAGCAGTTCTTC
TRBJ2-7	TRBD1	15	TRBV7-8	once	CASSARTGDLYEQYF	TGTGCCAGCAGCGCCCGGACAGGGGATCTCTACGAGCAGTACTTC
TRBJ1-1	TRBD1	13	TRBV6-6	-	CASNRGVSTEAFF	TGTGCCAGCAACAGGGGAGTTAGCACTGAAGCTTTCTTT